This T cell receptor beta chain is drawn from a study of cytomegalovirus exposure and HLA in healthy donors. Study-wide background: Across 350 to 500 genotyped donors, 81% landed in the Caucasian-associated ancestry cluster. Study-level findings and limits: Within an earlier analysis, most TCR beta V segments proved productive either about 90% or about 30% of the time. Researchers reported in a later analysis that a missense DCLRE1C variant was tied to TCR beta V- and J-gene trimming.

The PCR ran on 60 Vbeta and 13 Jbeta primers. The method was immunoSEQ multiplex PCR; TCRdb's version includes in-frame clones alone and lacks a portion of them. This table lists about 130,000 clones. The CDR3 totals 12 residues. CDR1 is SEHNR, CDR2 FQNEAQ, per germline (reference sequence). Trimming left V 5 bases short and J 6 bases short, with 11 bases between. As concerns this clone: The antigen remains undetermined.

The sequence was collected from a man aged 18 to 29 in good health and CMV-seronegative. The sequenced material came from PBMCs. The chain couples TRBV7-9 to TRBJ2-7; D gene unclear. The CDR3 coding sequence is TGTGCCAGCAGCGTAGGTGGCTCCGAGCAGTACTTC. Its protein is CASSVGGSEQYF. Combining the CDR3 with reference TRBV7-9 and TRBJ2-7 gives the whole variable domain DTGVSQNPRHKITKRGQNVTFRCDPISEHNRLYWYRQTLGQGPEFLTYFQNEAQLEKSRLLSDRFSAERPKGSFSTLEIQRTEQGDSAMYLCASSVGGSEQYFGPGTRLTVT.